This T cell receptor beta chain stems from a study of cytomegalovirus exposure and HLA in healthy donors. The germline gives CDR1 MNHEY, CDR2 SVGAGI. V lost 2 bases, J lost 4 bases, and 4 bases stayed unmatched. The CDR3 has 15 residues. Data came from immunoSEQ multiplex PCR; TCRdb stores just in-frame clones and leaves some out. There are about 280,000 clones in the sample; 65% to 90% occur only once, and 0.95% to 1.1% lies in the top ten. Findings and caveats of the study: It was confirmed in vitro that a few of the CMV-associated chains were specific for CMV antigens. Cytomegalovirus-associated TCR beta chains were listed, numbering 164. Rare TCR sequences dominated, though some public TCRs recurred in many donors. High sensitivity and specificity were reportedly achieved when the classifier diagnosed cytomegalovirus status.

There are a few counts of this clone. Its antigen is not identified. The J gene is TRBJ2-7, the V gene TRBV6-5; 11 nucleotides match TRBD2. The sample was PBMCs. This receptor was obtained from a woman in her late teens or twenties in good health and CMV-seronegative. This chain's CDR3 is CASSYTSSGRYEQYF. The DNA of the CDR3 is TGTGCCAGCAGTTACACGTCTAGCGGGAGGTACGAGCAGTACTTC.